This TCR beta chain was obtained from a study of cytomegalovirus exposure and HLA in healthy donors. The study ran its PCR with 60 Vbeta and 13 Jbeta primers. Assay used: immunoSEQ multiplex PCR; TCRdb lists only in-frame clones, some missing. Of 130,000 to 150,000 clones listed, about 80% are singletons. Germline CDR1 is LNHDA and CDR2 is SQIVND (reference sequence). The ends were cut back, 7 bases at V and 0 bases at J, with 12 bases in the middle. This CDR3 region has 14 residues. The material sequenced was PBMCs. The receptor was derived from a man under 40 in good health and CMV-seronegative. This rearrangement joins TRBV19 to TRBJ1-1, with D unresolved. The CDR3 nucleotides are TGTGCCAGTAAGCGAAGCCTCATGAACACTGAAGCTTTCTTT. Translated: CASKRSLMNTEAFF.